This T cell receptor (beta chain) was documented in a study of blood T cell repertoires in COVID-19. About the study: Researchers got acute and convalescent COVID-19 samples from the United States, Italy and Spain.

Per the original data handling: Scientists estimated how many nucleated cells there were by amplifying reference gene primers. The table came from immunoSEQ multiplex PCR; TCRdb's copy has only in-frame clones and leaves some out. Clone size and V and J calls were adopted from that table, with D and trimming inferred from the DNA. There are more than 90,000 clones in the sample; about 80% occur only once, and 5% to 7.5% lies in the top ten. V was clipped by 2 bases and J by 15 bases; unmatched bases: 11. This CDR3 is 14 amino acids long. The germline gives CDR1 SGHAT, CDR2 FQNNGV. This clone was seen just once.

The chain combines TRBV11-2 with TRBJ2-1, with TRBD2 matching 9 bases. This sequence originates from a man in his 70s with acute or convalescent COVID-19. The source material was peripheral blood. This CDR3 is CASSLPRVPGLAFF. The CDR3 nucleotides are TGTGCCAGCAGCTTACCACGGGTGCCGGGACTAGCGTTCTTC.